These T cell receptor beta chains were read from a single sample in a study of cytomegalovirus exposure and HLA in healthy donors. Sequencing used immunoSEQ multiplex PCR; TCRdb keeps in-frame clones, though not all of them. This sample's clone table lists about 64,000 clones. Sample: PBMCs. The source of these receptors is a woman aged 18-29 years in good health and CMV-seronegative. The CDR3 runs from the conserved cysteine through the conserved F or W. D genes are given only for firm matches.

j_gene | d_gene | v_gene | CDR3nt | CDR3aa
TRBJ1-1 | . | TRBV2 | TGTGCCAGCAGTGAAGCCCCGACAGGTGAAGCTTTCTTT | CASSEAPTGEAFF
TRBJ1-2 | . | TRBV29-1 | TGCAGCGTTGAAGGAGGTGGAGCCAGTTACAGGGATAACTATGGCTACACCTTC | CSVEGGGASYRDNYGYTF
TRBJ1-4 | . | TRBV28 | TGTGCCAGCAGTTTAGGTGGGGGGACTAATGAAAAACTGTTTTTT | CASSLGGGTNEKLFF
TRBJ1-1 | . | TRBV11-2 | TGTGCCAGCAGCTCCCCTGTCACTGAAGCTTTCTTT | CASSSPVTEAFF
TRBJ2-3 | . | TRBV7-7 | TGTGCTAGCAGCTTGAGCGGTACAGATACGCAGTATTTT | CASSLSGTDTQYF
TRBJ2-1 | . | TRBV30 | TGTGCCTGGAGTCCCGCCACCAGCTCCTACAATGAGCAGTTCTTC | CAWSPATSSYNEQFF
TRBJ1-2 | . | TRBV9 | TGTGCCAGCAGCGTAGATTTGACAGGACCGAGGTACACCTTC | CASSVDLTGPRYTF
TRBJ2-2 | TRBD1 | TRBV29-1 | TGCAGCGTTGAACGGCCAGGGGGCCCCGCCGGGGAGCTGTTTTTT | CSVERPGGPAGELFF
TRBJ1-4 | . | TRBV7-9 | TGTGCCAGCAGCTTATGGGCTGGGACTCGGAACGTTAATGAAAAACTGTTTTTT | CASSLWAGTRNVNEKLFF
TRBJ1-2 | . | TRBV6-5 | TGTGCCAGCACAGGACCGGGGGGCCCCAGCTATGGCTACACCTTC | CASTGPGGPSYGYTF